The next 18 T cell receptor beta chains were all read from a single sample in a study of post-analysis software for immune sequencing data. Each TCR beta cDNA library carried unique molecular identifiers. TCRdb analysed the PCR reads with MiXCR anew, one entry per CDR3 protein. Of fewer than 600,000 distinct CDR3 sequences listed, under 55% are singletons. Whole-study findings and limits: Four or five TRBV segments, TRBV5-6, TRBV5-1 and TRBV20-1 among them, were found more frequent in patients than controls.

These TCRs are of unknown antigen specificity. Sequencing was done on a sample of blood. The receptors stem from a girl between 10 and 17 years old with multiple sclerosis.

Only a few counts were recorded for this clonotype. Written as DNA, the CDR3 is TGTGCCAGCAGCTCCTGGACAGGGTTCGCAGATACGCAGTATTTT. It yields the protein CASSSWTGFADTQYF. V and J are TRBV7-2 and TRBJ2-3, with 8 nucleotides matching TRBD1. Germline values: CDR1 SGHTA, CDR2 FQGNSA. The CDR3 runs 15 residues. With V trimmed by 4 bases and J by 4 bases, 7 bases remained unmatched. Using reference TRBV7-2 and TRBJ2-3 for the parts outside the CDR3, the full variable domain is GAGVSQSPSNKVTEKGKDVELRCDPISGHTALYWYRQSLGQGLEFLIYFQGNSAPDKSGLPSDRFSAERTGGSVSTLTIQRTQQEDSAVYLCASSSWTGFADTQYFGPGTRLTVL.

V is TRBV20-1 and J is TRBJ2-3; 7 positions match TRBD2. CDR3 length equals 16 residues. The germline gives CDR1 DFQATT, CDR2 SNEGSKA (reference sequence). V dropped 0 bases and J dropped 4; count of bases not matched to a gene: 10. The CDR3 nucleotides are TGCAGTGCTAGAGATCCGGCGGGAGAATGGGCAGATACGCAGTATTTT. It translates to CSARDPAGEWADTQYF.

This CDR3 reads CASSPHGSSYNEQFF. The CDR3 DNA reads as TGTGCCAGCAGTCCCCACGGCAGCTCCTACAATGAGCAGTTCTTC. This rearrangement joins TRBV6-2 or TRBV6-3 to TRBJ2-1; D gene uncertain. The germline gives CDR1 MNHEY, CDR2 SVGEGT. The length of the CDR3 is 15 residues. Trimming took off 5 bases at V and 0 bases at J, with 11 bases between the two ends.

V usage is TRBV3-1 and J usage is TRBJ2-1; 7 bases agree with TRBD2. The CDR3 is 14 residues long. Per the germline V gene, CDR1 is LGHDT and CDR2 is YNNKEL (reference sequence). Unmatched junction bases numbered 10, after V lost 4 bases and J lost 10 bases. CDR3 residues: CASSLGRHPGEQFF. In DNA form, the CDR3 reads TGTGCCAGCAGCCTCGGGAGGCACCCGGGGGAGCAGTTCTTC.

The CDR3 DNA sequence: TGTGCCAGCAGCTATTTCCGGGGCTCTGGGGCCAACGTCCTGACTTTC. This translates into CASSYFRGSGANVLTF. The chain carries TRBV7-2 and TRBJ2-6, with D perhaps matching TRBD2 (5 bases). Germline-derived CDR1 and CDR2 are SGHTA and FQGNSA. CDR3 size: 16 residues. The V end was cut by 4 bases, the J end by 0 bases, with 10 bases between.

The gene calls are TRBV20-1 and TRBJ2-1, with TRBD2 matching 9 bases. In germline, CDR1 is DFQATT, CDR2 SNEGSKA (reference sequence). The CDR3 totals 15 residues. V gave up 1 base and J gave up 5 bases; unmatched junction bases: 6. For the CDR3, the DNA is TGCAGTGCTAGAGTCCTGACTAGCGGAGACAATGAGCAGTTCTTC. Translating it yields CSARVLTSGDNEQFF.

This clonotype has a handful of counts. This chain links TRBV7-8 with TRBJ2-1; 10 bases match TRBD2. Trimming at V came to 4 bases and at J to 7 bases, leaving 7 bases not matched to a gene. The CDR3 has 15 residues. Per germline, CDR1 SGHVS and CDR2 FQNEAQ. The DNA of the CDR3 is TGTGCCAGCAGCTCTCTAGCGGGAGCGGCGAATGAGCAGTTCTTC. Protein sequence: CASSSLAGAANEQFF.

V is TRBV4-1 and J is TRBJ2-3; no definite D call. The V gene's germline CDR1 is MGHRA and CDR2 YSYEKL. The CDR3 has 16 residues. V was shortened by 1 base and J by 4 bases, with 15 bases between the two germline ends. CDR3 DNA: TGCGCCAGCAGCCAAGTCGGCGGTCCTTTTGCAGATACGCAGTATTTT. Its translation is CASSQVGGPFADTQYF.

The V call is TRBV6-6, the J call TRBJ2-3, with a tentative D call TRBD1 (5 bases). CDR3 size: 13 residues. V lost 2 bases, J lost 3 bases, and 6 bases lay in between. Germline V lookup: CDR1 MNHNY, CDR2 SVGAGI (reference sequence). The CDR3 protein is CASSYRQTDTQYF. CDR3 coding DNA: TGTGCCAGCAGTTACCGACAGACAGATACGCAGTATTTT.

This clonotype has more than one count but fewer than ten. This chain joins TRBV24-1 and TRBJ2-3, with D maybe TRBD2 (5 bases). Germline CDR1 and CDR2: KGHDR and SFDVKD. This CDR3 has 19 residues. V gave up 6 bases and J gave up 2 bases, with 26 bases separating them. CDR3 sequence: CATSRFGSVPPLYTDTQYF. In nucleotides, the CDR3 is TGTGCCACCAGTCGCTTTGGGAGCGTCCCCCCTCTCTACACAGATACGCAGTATTTT.

The chain combines TRBV12-3 or TRBV12-4 with TRBJ1-1; 9 bases line up with TRBD1. This CDR3 is built from 14 residues. With V trimmed by 7 bases and J by 2 bases, 5 bases remained unmatched. The CDR3 spells CASITGQGNTEAFF. The CDR3 DNA follows: TGTGCCAGCATTACGGGACAGGGAAACACTGAAGCTTTCTTT.

This clonotype came up a few times. As DNA, the CDR3 is TGCGCCAGCAGCTTGGAACAGCCTTCTAACTATGGCTACACCTTC. Translation gives CASSLEQPSNYGYTF. The V and J genes are TRBV5-1 and TRBJ1-2; no clear D. Looked up from germline, CDR1 is SGHRS and CDR2 is YFSETQ. V lost 0 bases to trimming and J lost 0 bases, with 9 bases between them. CDR3 length: 15 residues.

This chain links TRBV27 with TRBJ2-1; 16 positions agree with TRBD2. This CDR3 contains 15 residues. V shed 3 bases and J 9 bases; nucleotides not matched to a gene: 2. The germline V gene has CDR1 MNHEY and CDR2 SMNVEV (reference sequence). The CDR3 sequence: CASSLGTSGRGEQFF. The CDR3 region has the DNA TGTGCCAGCAGTTTGGGGACTAGCGGGAGGGGTGAGCAGTTCTTC.

This chain joins TRBV28 and TRBJ2-7; tentatively, D is TRBD1 (5 bases). Trimming took off 5 bases at V and 3 bases at J, with 20 bases between the two ends. Germline lookup yields CDR1 MDHEN and CDR2 SYDVKM. The CDR3 length is 16 residues. The DNA of the CDR3 is TGTGCCAGCAGTCTCGGTGGGGCCGCTGAGTTCTACGAGCAGTACTTC. As protein: CASSLGGAAEFYEQYF.

The rearrangement joins TRBV20-1 to TRBJ2-4, with D perhaps matching TRBD1 (5 bases). CDR1 DFQATT and CDR2 SNEGSKA come from the germline V gene (reference sequence). V lost 1 base to trimming and J lost 4 bases, with 11 bases between them. The CDR3 runs to 14 residues. The CDR3 coding sequence is TGCAGTGCTAGAGGCGCCAGGGAAAAAAACATTCAGTACTTC. Its protein is CSARGAREKNIQYF.

The V gene is TRBV5-5, the J gene TRBJ2-1; D gene unclear. This CDR3 is 13 amino acids long. Trimming pared 0 bases from V and 3 bases from J, leaving 4 bases between. The germline gives CDR1 SGHKS, CDR2 YYEKEE (reference sequence). CDR3 DNA sequence: TGTGCCAGCAGCTTGGGTATCTACAATGAGCAGTTCTTC. This sequence encodes CASSLGIYNEQFF.

This clonotype was counted between two and nine times. The junction shows a germline mismatch at one end, possibly a read error. The CDR3 sequence: CASSLAINSPLHF. Written as DNA, the CDR3 is TGTGCTAGCAGCTTAGCGATTAATTCACCCCTCCACTTT. The J gene is TRBJ1-6, the V gene TRBV7-7; D is uncertain. Germline values: CDR1 SSHAT, CDR2 FNYEAQ (reference sequence). The CDR3 is 13 residues long.

CDR3 sequence: CASSPVAGDKAGELFF. The DNA for the CDR3 is TGTGCCAGCAGCCCAGTAGCGGGAGATAAGGCCGGGGAGCTGTTTTTT. The chain links TRBV6-4 to TRBJ2-2; the match to TRBD2 covers 9 bases. V shed 6 bases and J 6 bases; nucleotides not matched to a gene: 11. The CDR3 length is 16 residues. Germline V lookup: CDR1 MRHNA, CDR2 SNTAGT.